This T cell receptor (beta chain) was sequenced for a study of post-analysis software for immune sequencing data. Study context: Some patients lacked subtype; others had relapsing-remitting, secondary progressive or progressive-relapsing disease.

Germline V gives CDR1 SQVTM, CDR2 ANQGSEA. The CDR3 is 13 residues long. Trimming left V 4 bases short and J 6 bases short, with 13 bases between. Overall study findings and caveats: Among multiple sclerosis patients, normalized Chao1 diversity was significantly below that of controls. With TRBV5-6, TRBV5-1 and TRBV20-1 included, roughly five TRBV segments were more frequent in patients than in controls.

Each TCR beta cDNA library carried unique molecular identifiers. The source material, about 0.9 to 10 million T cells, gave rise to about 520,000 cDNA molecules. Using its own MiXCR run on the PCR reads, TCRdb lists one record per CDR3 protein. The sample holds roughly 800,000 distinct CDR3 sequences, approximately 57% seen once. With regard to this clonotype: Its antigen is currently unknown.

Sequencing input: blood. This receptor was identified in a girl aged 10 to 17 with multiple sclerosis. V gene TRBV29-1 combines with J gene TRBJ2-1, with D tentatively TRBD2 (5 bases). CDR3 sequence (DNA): TGCAGCGTTGTCCGGGGTACGGTCAATGAGCAGTTCTTC. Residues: CSVVRGTVNEQFF.